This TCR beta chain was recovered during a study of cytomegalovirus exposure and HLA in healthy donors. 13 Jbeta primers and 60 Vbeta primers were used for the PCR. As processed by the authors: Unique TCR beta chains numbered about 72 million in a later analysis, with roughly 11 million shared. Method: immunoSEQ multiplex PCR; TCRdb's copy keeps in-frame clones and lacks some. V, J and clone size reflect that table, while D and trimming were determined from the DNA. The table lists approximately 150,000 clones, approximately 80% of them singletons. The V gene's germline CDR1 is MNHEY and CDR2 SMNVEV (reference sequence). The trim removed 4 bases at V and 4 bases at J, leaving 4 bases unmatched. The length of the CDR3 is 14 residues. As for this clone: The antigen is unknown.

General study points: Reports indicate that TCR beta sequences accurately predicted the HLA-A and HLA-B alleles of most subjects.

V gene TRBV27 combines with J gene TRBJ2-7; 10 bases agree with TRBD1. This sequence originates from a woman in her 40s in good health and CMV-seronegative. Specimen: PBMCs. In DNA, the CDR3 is TGTGCCAGCAGTTCGACAGGGGGCGCGTACGAGCAGTACTTC. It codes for CASSSTGGAYEQYF.